A selection of T cell receptor beta chains follows, all from one sample in a study of cytomegalovirus exposure and HLA in healthy donors. Clones were read by immunoSEQ multiplex PCR, and TCRdb kept only the in-frame ones, dropping some. This table holds about 200,000 clones, more than 75% found once. Sequencing was carried out using PBMCs. These receptor sequences come from a woman in her forties or fifties in good health and CMV-seronegative. Each CDR3 is given with its conserved first and last residue. The D gene is left open where the match is weak. Some rows have no size entry. The others give once, few or many, or a class for an expanded clone.

V gene	D gene	J gene	clone size	CDR3 DNA	CDR3 protein
TRBV2	TRBD1	TRBJ2-5	NA	TGTGCCAGCAGCCCGGGACAGGGCCTCCACCAAGAGACCCAGTACTTC	CASSPGQGLHQETQYF
TRBV5-6	NA	TRBJ1-1	NA	TGTGCCAGCACCACCCCACAGAACACTGAAGCTTTCTTT	CASTTPQNTEAFF
TRBV19	TRBD1	TRBJ2-3	NA	TGTGCCAGTAGTATAGGGACAGGGGGCACAGATACGCAGTATTTT	CASSIGTGGTDTQYF
TRBV28	TRBD1	TRBJ1-3	NA	TGTGCCAGCATCCCAGGGACAGGGGGAGGAAACACCATATATTTT	CASIPGTGGGNTIYF
TRBV5-4	TRBD1	TRBJ1-4	few	TGTGCCAGCAGCCAGGGGGCAACTAATGAAAAACTGTTTTTT	CASSQGATNEKLFF
TRBV9	NA	TRBJ2-1	NA	TGTGCCAGCAGCGTAGCTCGTGAGCGGGTCCGCTACAATGAGCAGTTCTTC	CASSVARERVRYNEQFF
TRBV2	TRBD2	TRBJ2-3	NA	TGTGCCAGTTTAGCGGGAAGCACAGATACGCAGTATTTT	CASLAGSTDTQYF
TRBV11-1	NA	TRBJ1-1	NA	TGTGCCAGCAGCTTAGTAGGGGCGTCCGGTGAAGCTTTCTTT	CASSLVGASGEAFF
TRBV6-5	NA	TRBJ1-3	NA	TGTGCCAGCAGTCCCGACAGGTACTCTGGAAACACCATATATTTT	CASSPDRYSGNTIYF
TRBV19	TRBD1	TRBJ2-7	NA	TGTGCCAGTAGTCCCCGGGACAGGCAGTGGGCCTACGAGCAGTACTTC	CASSPRDRQWAYEQYF
TRBV6-6	NA	TRBJ2-5	once	TGTGCCAGCAGTCCCCGGATACGGGGTACAGAGACCCAGTACTTC	CASSPRIRGTETQYF
TRBV27	TRBD2	TRBJ2-5	NA	TGTGCCAGCAGACGGGGGGGAGGGCGAGAGACCCAGTACTTC	CASRRGGGRETQYF
TRBV6-6	NA	TRBJ2-6	NA	TGTGCCGTCCAGGGGGCCAACGTCCTGACTTTC	CAVQGANVLTF
TRBV7-9	NA	TRBJ1-5	NA	TGTGCCAGCAGCTTCCTGGGGGCTGCGGGTCAGCCCCAGCATTTT	CASSFLGAAGQPQHF
TRBV28	NA	TRBJ2-7	NA	TGTGCCAGCAGTTTAACGCCAGGGTGGGGCGAGCAGTACTTC	CASSLTPGWGEQYF
TRBV29-1	NA	TRBJ2-1	NA	TGCAGCGTTGGCGGGAATGAGCAGTTCTTC	CSVGGNEQFF
TRBV4-3	TRBD2	TRBJ2-1	NA	TGCGCCAGCAGCCAAAGGACTAGCGGGATCAGACAAGAGCAGTTCTTC	CASSQRTSGIRQEQFF
TRBV4-3	TRBD2	TRBJ2-3	NA	TGCGCCAGCAGCCAAGAACTGGCTAGCGGGAGGGCCGGACTACCTGATACGCAGTATTTT	CASSQELASGRAGLPDTQYF
TRBV11-2	NA	TRBJ2-2	NA	TGTGCCAGCAGCTTAGGTAGCACCAACACCGGGGAGCTGTTTTTT	CASSLGSTNTGELFF
TRBV19	TRBD1	TRBJ1-3	NA	TGTGCCAGTAGTATCGACAGGGGGGCATCTGGAAACACCATATATTTT	CASSIDRGASGNTIYF
TRBV9	TRBD1	TRBJ1-2	few	TGTGCCAGCGGGCTGACAGGGGGAAGTCATGGCTACACCTTC	CASGLTGGSHGYTF
TRBV19	NA	TRBJ1-5	NA	TGTGCCAGTAGTAGCAGGGGCGGGAATCAGCCCCAGCATTTT	CASSSRGGNQPQHF
TRBV7-9	TRBD1	TRBJ1-3	NA	TGTGCCAGCAGCTTCTCGACAGGGGGCGCAAACACCATATATTTT	CASSFSTGGANTIYF
TRBV5-1	NA	TRBJ2-1	NA	TGCGCCAGCAGCCCCCCGGAGCTTGAGCAGTTCTTC	CASSPPELEQFF
TRBV25-1	NA	TRBJ2-7	NA	TGTGCCAGCAGTGAGTCAGGGTTCGGGGGTGCCTACGAGCAGTACTTC	CASSESGFGGAYEQYF
TRBV7-6	TRBD1	TRBJ1-2	NA	TGTGCCAGCAGCCGCCGGGACAGGGACCTAGTTCGATATGGCTACACCTTC	CASSRRDRDLVRYGYTF
TRBV4-1	NA	TRBJ2-1	NA	TGCGCCAGCAGCCAAGATCCCTTGGGGGCTTACAATGAGCAGTTCTTC	CASSQDPLGAYNEQFF
TRBV7-9	NA	TRBJ2-7	few	TGTGCCAGCAGCTTAGCGACAGCCTACGAGCAGTACTTC	CASSLATAYEQYF
TRBV2	NA	TRBJ2-7	NA	TGTGCCAGCAGTTCCCAGGGTCTCCACGAGCAGTACTTC	CASSSQGLHEQYF
TRBV9	TRBD1	TRBJ1-3	NA	TGTGCCAGCAGCTCGACAGGGAGAACTGGAAACACCATATATTTT	CASSSTGRTGNTIYF
TRBV6-5	NA	TRBJ1-2	once	TGTGCCAGCAGTTACGGTGGGGCGGATTTCTATGGCTACACCTTC	CASSYGGADFYGYTF
TRBV5-1	NA	TRBJ1-1	NA	TGCGCCAGCAGCTCCCAGGGTGGCACTGAAGCTTTCTTT	CASSSQGGTEAFF
TRBV29-1	TRBD1	TRBJ1-3	NA	TGCAGCGTTGTGGCAATGGACAGGGGAATTGGAAACACCATATATTTT	CSVVAMDRGIGNTIYF
TRBV10-1	NA	TRBJ2-3	NA	TGCGCCAGCAGTGAGCCTCCGACAGGGGGCGGGGGGGCCCTCACGGATACGCAGTATTTT	CASSEPPTGGGGALTDTQYF
TRBV6-1	TRBD2	TRBJ2-5	NA	TGTGCCAGCAGTGATGACAGCGGGAGGGCCCCCACAGAGACCCAGTACTTC	CASSDDSGRAPTETQYF
TRBV5-1	NA	TRBJ2-1	NA	TGCGCCAGCAGCTTCGGCGGTGAGCAGTTCTTC	CASSFGGEQFF
TRBV11-3	TRBD2	TRBJ2-1	NA	TGTGCCAGCAGCTTATACTTTAGCGGGGTCCGTAGTGAGCAGTTCTTC	CASSLYFSGVRSEQFF
TRBV7-9	TRBD2	TRBJ2-3	NA	TGTGCCAGCAGCTCCGTCGGGGGGGCCTTCACAGATACGCAGTATTTT	CASSSVGGAFTDTQYF
TRBV9	NA	TRBJ1-4	NA	TGTGCCAGCAGCGTAGGGGGAGGGAATGAAAAACTGTTTTTT	CASSVGGGNEKLFF
TRBV28	TRBD1	TRBJ1-3	NA	TGTGCCAGCAGTCCCCCTAGGGGGCGGGGAATAGGAAACACCATATATTTT	CASSPPRGRGIGNTIYF
TRBV5-8	NA	TRBJ2-7	NA	TGTGCCAGCACCTTAAGGGGCTCCTACGAGCAGTACTTC	CASTLRGSYEQYF
TRBV5-6	NA	TRBJ2-3	NA	TGTGCCAGCAGCCTGGCGGGATCGTCTAGCACAGATACGCAGTATTTT	CASSLAGSSSTDTQYF
TRBV7-7	NA	TRBJ2-6	NA	TGTGCTAGCACCGCCGGGTCAGGACTAAGCTCTGGGGCCAACGTCCTGACTTTC	CASTAGSGLSSGANVLTF
TRBV4-3	TRBD2	TRBJ2-1	NA	TGCGCCAGCAGCCAAGAACCCGGGACTAGCGGGAGTCATGAGCAGTTCTTC	CASSQEPGTSGSHEQFF
TRBV9	NA	TRBJ2-3	NA	TGTGCCAGCAGCCCCCGCGGAGCTAGCACAGATACGCAGTATTTT	CASSPRGASTDTQYF
TRBV28	TRBD2	TRBJ2-1	once	TGTGCCAGCAGTTTGAGTAGCGGGAGGGGGGGCAATGAGCAGTTCTTC	CASSLSSGRGGNEQFF
TRBV2	NA	TRBJ2-7	once	TGTGCCAGCAGCCCCACAGGGTACGAGCAGTACTTC	CASSPTGYEQYF
TRBV7-9	NA	TRBJ2-1	NA	TGTGCCAGCAATTGGGGGGATGAGCAGTTCTTC	CASNWGDEQFF
TRBV7-2	NA	TRBJ2-3	NA	TGTGCCAGCAGCTTCAGGGGCACGCAGTATTTT	CASSFRGTQYF
TRBV7-2	TRBD1	TRBJ1-6	few	TGTGCCAGCAGACAAACCGGGACAGGGGTTTCACCCCTCCACTTT	CASRQTGTGVSPLHF
TRBV7-3	TRBD2	TRBJ2-5	once	TGTGCCAGCAGTCCGGGCCCTAGCGGGAGTGGGGAGACCCAGTACTTC	CASSPGPSGSGETQYF
TRBV18	NA	TRBJ2-7	few	TGTGCCAGCTCACCGAGGGGGGGCGCGTACGAGCAGTACTTC	CASSPRGGAYEQYF
TRBV7-3	TRBD2	TRBJ2-1	NA	TGTGCCAGCAGTCCAATCGGACTAGCGGACAATGAGCAGTTCTTC	CASSPIGLADNEQFF